This T cell receptor (beta chain) was sequenced during a study of blood T cell repertoires in COVID-19. Original processing methods: By means of reference gene primer amplification, nucleated cell counts were estimated. The assay was immunoSEQ multiplex PCR, and TCRdb's table has in-frame clones only and misses some. That table supplies the V and J calls and clone size; D and trimming were determined from the DNA. The sample yields about 330,000 clones, more than 75% seen once. The CDR3 length is 18 residues. V was clipped by 5 bases and J by 1 base, with 18 bases between them. The germline CDR1 and CDR2 sequences are MNHEY and SVGEGT.

This TCR derives from a woman in her twenties or thirties who had recovered from COVID-19. The material sequenced was PBMCs or T cells enriched from blood (not recorded which). This chain links TRBV6-2 or TRBV6-3 with TRBJ2-6; a weak D match, TRBD1 (6 bases). DNA of the CDR3: TGTGCCAGCAGTCACCAGGGGCGCCGCCCATCTGGGGCCAACGTCCTGACTTTC. Translating it yields CASSHQGRRPSGANVLTF.